Following are 25 T cell receptor beta chains from one sample sequenced in a study of blood T cell repertoires in COVID-19. The protocol was immunoSEQ multiplex PCR, while the TCRdb copy is restricted to in-frame clones and leaves out a portion. The sample holds hundreds of thousands of clones, roughly 86% seen once. Input material: PBMCs or T cells enriched from blood (not recorded which). The receptor source for this set is a middle-aged man in a cohort exposed to, infected with or recovered from COVID-19 (not recorded which).

CDR3 residues: CAWSGLVMATDTQYF. The CDR3 DNA is TGTGCCTGGAGTGGACTAGTTATGGCAACAGATACGCAGTATTTT. This chain joins TRBV30 and TRBJ2-3; D possibly corresponds to TRBD2 (6 bases). The CDR3 spans 15 residues. Trimming took off 1 base at V and 3 bases at J, with 14 bases between the two ends. The germline CDR1 and CDR2 sequences are GTSNPN and SVGIG (reference sequence).

V gene TRBV11-2 combines with J gene TRBJ2-3; unclear D gene. This CDR3 has 15 residues. Germline CDR1 is SGHAT and CDR2 is FQNNGV. Trimming shortened V by 5 bases and J by 0 bases, and 12 bases separated the two germline ends. CDR3 bases: TGTGCCAGCAGCCCCTTGAGGCATAGCACAGATACGCAGTATTTT. Protein sequence: CASSPLRHSTDTQYF.

This chain connects TRBV7-2 to TRBJ1-2; perhaps TRBD1 as D (5 bases). The CDR3 runs 14 residues. Looked up from germline, CDR1 is SGHTA and CDR2 is FQGNSA. Trimming pared 3 bases from V and 7 bases from J, leaving 15 bases between. The CDR3 DNA reads TGTGCCAGCAGCTTCTCTAGGCAGGGCTCTGGCTACACCTTC. Its translation: CASSFSRQGSGYTF.

This clone showed up just once. The chain links TRBV18 to TRBJ2-1; TRBD1 aligns across 11 bases. CDR1 and CDR2 (germline): KGHSH, LQKENI. With V trimmed by 5 bases and J by 6 bases, 9 bases remained unmatched. The CDR3 runs to 16 residues. The DNA of the CDR3 is TGTGCCAGCTCATACCGGACAGGGGGCGCTGGCAATGAGCAGTTCTTC. Translated, it gives CASSYRTGGAGNEQFF. Supplemented by reference TRBV18 and TRBJ2-1, the full variable domain reads NAGVMQNPRHLVRRRGQEARLRCSPMKGHSHVYWYRQLPEEGLKFMVYLQKENIIDESGMPKERFSAEFPKEGPSILRIQQVVRGDSAAYFCASSYRTGGAGNEQFFGPGTRLTVL.

The chain employs TRBV4-1 and TRBJ2-3, with D tentatively TRBD1 (6 bases). Deletions cut 0 bases from V and 4 bases from J, with 11 bases between. Germline V gene lookup returns CDR1 MGHRA and CDR2 YSYEKL. The CDR3 is 15 residues long. The CDR3: CASSQEGSGADTQYF. CDR3 DNA sequence: TGCGCCAGCAGCCAAGAAGGCTCAGGGGCAGATACGCAGTATTTT.

The chain links TRBV9 to TRBJ2-5; D uncertain. Germline assignment: CDR1 SGDLS and CDR2 YYNGEE. The V gene lost 0 bases and the J gene lost 2 bases, with 5 bases spanning the gap. The CDR3 totals 13 residues. The CDR3 DNA sequence: TGTGCCAGCAGCGTAGCCCCTCAAGAGACCCAGTACTTC. It translates to CASSVAPQETQYF.

The CDR3 loop is CASSLDLSDTEAFF. CDR3 in DNA: TGTGCCAGCAGCTTAGACTTGTCCGACACTGAAGCTTTCTTT. The chain couples TRBV7-9 to TRBJ1-1, with unresolved D. There are 14 residues in the CDR3. CDR1 is SEHNR and CDR2 is FQNEAQ in the germline V gene (reference sequence). The germline V and J ends were trimmed by 1 base and 3 bases, with 9 bases remaining between them. Full variable domain (outside the CDR3, taken from reference TRBV7-9 and TRBJ1-1): DTGVSQNPRHKITKRGQNVTFRCDPISEHNRLYWYRQTLGQGPEFLTYFQNEAQLEKSRLLSDRFSAERPKGSFSTLEIQRTEQGDSAMYLCASSLDLSDTEAFFGQGTRLTVV.

The chain is built from TRBV6-6 and TRBJ1-2, with D possibly matching TRBD1 (6 bases). V lost 2 bases to trimming and J lost 1 base, with 14 bases between them. The CDR3 covers 16 residues. The germline V gene has CDR1 MNHNY and CDR2 SVGAGI (reference sequence). The CDR3 bases are TGTGCCAGCAGTTACGGGAGGGGGACTCTTAACTATGGCTACACCTTC. Its translation: CASSYGRGTLNYGYTF.

The chain is built from TRBV7-3 and TRBJ2-2; D is undetermined. Germline CDR1 is SGHTA and CDR2 is FQGTGA. The CDR3 runs to 14 residues. Trimming shortened V by 5 bases and J by 1 base, and 8 bases separated the two germline ends. CDR3 coding DNA: TGTGCCAGCAGCAATAAGAGGAACACCGGGGAGCTGTTTTTT. It codes for CASSNKRNTGELFF.

This rearrangement joins TRBV23-1 to TRBJ2-7; tentatively, D is TRBD1 (6 bases). TRBV23-1 is marked as an open reading frame, function uncertain. Trimming left V 10 bases short and J 0 bases short, with 13 bases between. This CDR3 contains 13 residues. CDR3 DNA: TGCGCCACACAGGGTTGGGGCTCCTACGAGCAGTACTTC. Its protein product is CATQGWGSYEQYF.

The sample holds one count of this clone. The rearrangement links TRBV29-1 to TRBJ1-1; 7 bases agree with TRBD1. Germline V lookup: CDR1 SQVTM, CDR2 ANQGSEA. The CDR3 has 13 amino acids. V lost 7 bases and J lost 2; bases outside the gene matches: 7. In nucleotides, the CDR3 is TGCAGCGCAACGGGACAGATAAACACTGAAGCTTTCTTT. This codes for CSATGQINTEAFF.

The V and J genes are TRBV19 and TRBJ1-2; D uncertain. Germline V gene sequence: CDR1 LNHDA, CDR2 SQIVND (reference sequence). This CDR3 is built from 13 residues. The V end was cut by 9 bases, the J end by 6 bases, with 17 bases between. CDR3 nucleotide sequence: TGTGCCAGCGCACGGGAACCTTTTGATGGCTACACCTTC. Its translation: CASAREPFDGYTF.

J is TRBJ1-2 and V is TRBV7-2; TRBD1 might be the D (6 bases). The CDR3 runs 15 residues. With 1 base removed from V and 5 bases from J, the gap between germline ends came to 14 bases. The germline V gene has CDR1 SGHTA and CDR2 FQGNSA. CDR3 coding DNA: TGTGCCAGCAGCTTAGGCCTCGGGACACATTATGGCTACACCTTC. Residues: CASSLGLGTHYGYTF.

The chain carries TRBV7-3 and TRBJ2-3; TRBD1 aligns across 8 bases. The J segment lost 1 base and the V segment lost 2 bases, leaving 11 bases of the junction unmatched. The germline CDR1 and CDR2 sequences are SGHTA and FQGTGA. The CDR3 loop spans 18 amino acids. The CDR3, as DNA: TGTGCCAGCAGCTTAGGCCTGACAGGGGAGGTGGGCACAGATACGCAGTATTTT. It yields the protein CASSLGLTGEVGTDTQYF.

CDR3 sequence: CASREQGAVTEAFF. In DNA form, the CDR3 reads TGTGCCAGTAGAGAACAGGGGGCGGTCACTGAAGCTTTCTTT. The V and J genes are TRBV19 and TRBJ1-1; 9 bases fit TRBD1. Germline V gene data show CDR1 as LNHDA and CDR2 as SQIVND (reference sequence). J gave up 4 bases and V 6 bases, and 6 bases lay outside the gene matches. The CDR3 covers 14 residues.

V gene TRBV27 combines with J gene TRBJ1-4; a weak D match, TRBD1 (5 bases). Germline loops: CDR1 MNHEY, CDR2 SMNVEV (reference sequence). V lost 5 bases and J lost 3, with 10 bases in between. This CDR3 has 14 amino acids. The CDR3 loop reads CASSRRDSNEKLFF. CDR3 nucleotide sequence: TGTGCCAGCAGTCGCCGGGACTCTAATGAAAAACTGTTTTTT.

The V and J genes are TRBV9 and TRBJ2-2; no clear D. Germline assignment: CDR1 SGDLS and CDR2 YYNGEE. CDR3 length: 15 residues. V was shortened by 0 bases and J by 0 bases, with 6 bases between the two germline ends. The CDR3 DNA reads TGTGCCAGCAGCGTAGGGGCGACGAACACCGGGGAGCTGTTTTTT. Translating gives CASSVGATNTGELFF.

The chain combines TRBV30 with TRBJ1-2; perhaps TRBD1 as D (6 bases). The CDR3 loop spans 13 amino acids. Germline assignment: CDR1 GTSNPN and CDR2 SVGIG (reference sequence). V was shortened by 5 bases and J by 7 bases, with 17 bases between the two germline ends. The CDR3 nucleotides read TGTGCCTGGCTCCGTACAGGGCCCCGTGGCTACACCTTC. This gives the protein CAWLRTGPRGYTF.

The V gene is TRBV18, the J gene TRBJ1-1, with a possible D match to TRBD1 (5 bases). The V gene lost 4 bases and the J gene lost 0 bases, with 12 bases spanning the gap. The CDR3 runs 15 residues. CDR1 and CDR2 (germline): KGHSH, LQKENI. This CDR3 is CASSQRRGLNTEAFF. CDR3 DNA sequence: TGTGCCAGCTCACAAAGACGGGGGTTGAACACTGAAGCTTTCTTT.

V usage is TRBV15 and J usage is TRBJ1-5; D call uncertain. This CDR3 contains 16 residues. CDR1 is LNHNV, CDR2 YYDKDF, per germline (reference sequence). V was pared by 2 bases and J by 1 base, with 12 bases between. The CDR3 loop is CATSRPGQRSNQPQHF. CDR3 DNA sequence: TGTGCCACCAGCAGACCGGGTCAAAGAAGCAATCAGCCCCAGCATTTT. The full variable domain, completed using reference TRBV15 and TRBJ1-5, is DAMVIQNPRYQVTQFGKPVTLSCSQTLNHNVMYWYQQKSSQAPKLLFHYYDKDFNNEADTPDNFQSRRPNTSFCFLDIRSPGLGDTAMYLCATSRPGQRSNQPQHFGDGTRLSIL.

About this clone itself: The sample carries other DNA sequences with the same CDR3. V and J are TRBV5-1 and TRBJ2-5; tentative D call: TRBD2 (6 bases). Germline CDR1 reads SGHRS; CDR2 reads YFSETQ. V was cut by 0 bases and J by 4 bases, with 10 bases left in between. This CDR3 is 14 amino acids long. The CDR3 DNA follows: TGCGCCAGCAGCTTGGCCGGGGGAGGAGAGACCCAGTACTTC. It yields the protein CASSLAGGGETQYF.

Only one count was recorded for this clone. Other nucleotide sequences in the sample specify the same CDR3. The chain joins TRBV18 to TRBJ1-4; TRBD1 agrees at 10 bases. The CDR3 covers 15 residues. Germline V gene sequence: CDR1 KGHSH, CDR2 LQKENI. Trimming cost V 2 bases and J 6 bases; bases outside gene matches: 3. The CDR3 sequence: CASSPRTGGDEKLFF. The CDR3 DNA sequence: TGTGCCAGCTCACCAAGGACAGGGGGTGATGAAAAACTGTTTTTT.

This clone appeared a few times. The rearrangement joins TRBV18 to TRBJ1-5; 9 bases match TRBD1. Germline V gene data show CDR1 as KGHSH and CDR2 as LQKENI. V dropped 3 bases and J dropped 6; count of bases not matched to a gene: 3. This CDR3 is built from 14 residues. The CDR3 region is CASSPGQGIQPQHF. In DNA, the CDR3 is TGTGCCAGCTCACCGGGACAGGGCATTCAGCCCCAGCATTTT.

The chain links TRBV6-6 to TRBJ2-1; D is undetermined. V gave up 6 bases and J gave up 2 bases, with 14 bases separating them. Looked up from germline, CDR1 is MNHNY and CDR2 is SVGAGI (reference sequence). There are 15 residues in the CDR3. The DNA for the CDR3 is TGTGCCAGCAGACCGCGCGGTCGAGCCTACAATGAGCAGTTCTTC. This codes for CASRPRGRAYNEQFF.

The CDR3 sequence: CASSESGQAYEQYF. In DNA form, the CDR3 reads TGCGCCAGCAGTGAGTCGGGCCAAGCCTACGAGCAGTACTTC. J is TRBJ2-7 and V is TRBV10-1; no firm D call. The CDR3 extends over 14 amino acids. V gave up 0 bases and J gave up 2 bases, with 8 bases separating them. Germline-derived CDR1 and CDR2 are WNHNN and SYGVQD (reference sequence).